The present T cell receptor (beta chain) was sequenced within a study of blood T cells in healthy people across ages. Study-level background: Through template switching, about one barcoded beta molecule was captured per two T cells, as measured in model experiments.

The CDR3 is 16 amino acids. Germline V lookup: CDR1 SGHTA, CDR2 FQGNSA. V was shortened by 7 bases and J by 0 bases, with 18 bases between the two germline ends. Comment on this clonotype: Its antigen is unknown.

Study-wide findings and caveats: Considered underestimates were the diversity estimates obtained from one million T cells.

PBMCs were isolated at a quantity of at least 6.5 million per sample. RNA extraction gave at least 5.5 micrograms of total RNA per sample. A second about 7 to 11 cycle PCR used barcoded and J-beta primers. TCRdb reprocessed the 5' RACE reads via MiXCR and lists one record per CDR3 protein. The sample carries 850,000 or so distinct CDR3 sequences, under 35% recorded once. The rearrangement uses TRBV7-2 and TRBJ2-5; tentatively, D is TRBD1 (6 bases). Sequences were obtained from blood. The sequence was collected from a woman aged 80 or older in good health. This CDR3 reads CASTKVGGPNQETQYF. In nucleotides, the CDR3 is TGTGCCAGCACCAAAGTAGGGGGTCCGAACCAAGAGACCCAGTACTTC. Combining the CDR3 with reference TRBV7-2 and TRBJ2-5 gives the whole variable domain GAGVSQSPSNKVTEKGKDVELRCDPISGHTALYWYRQSLGQGLEFLIYFQGNSAPDKSGLPSDRFSAERTGGSVSTLTIQRTQQEDSAVYLCASTKVGGPNQETQYFGPGTRLLVL.